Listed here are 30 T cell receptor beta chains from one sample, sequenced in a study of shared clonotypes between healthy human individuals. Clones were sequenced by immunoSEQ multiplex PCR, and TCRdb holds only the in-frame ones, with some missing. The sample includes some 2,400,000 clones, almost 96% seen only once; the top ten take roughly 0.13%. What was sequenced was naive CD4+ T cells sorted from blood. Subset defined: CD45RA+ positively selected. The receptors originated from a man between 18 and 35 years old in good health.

CDR3 in amino acids: CASSTTPYEQYF. CDR3 in DNA: TGTGCCAGCAGTACAACCCCTTACGAGCAGTACTTC. The chain combines TRBV6-5 with TRBJ2-7; D remains unclear. The V end was cut by 5 bases, the J end by 4 bases, with 9 bases between. The CDR3 is 12 amino acids. CDR1 and CDR2 from the germline V gene are MNHEY and SVGAGI.

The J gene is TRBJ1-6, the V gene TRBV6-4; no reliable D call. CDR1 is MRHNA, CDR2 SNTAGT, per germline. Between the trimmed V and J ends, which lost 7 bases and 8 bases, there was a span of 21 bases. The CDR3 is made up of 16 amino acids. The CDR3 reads CASKGGLLVLDSPLHF. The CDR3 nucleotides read TGTGCCAGCAAGGGAGGGCTTTTGGTACTTGATTCACCCCTCCACTTT.

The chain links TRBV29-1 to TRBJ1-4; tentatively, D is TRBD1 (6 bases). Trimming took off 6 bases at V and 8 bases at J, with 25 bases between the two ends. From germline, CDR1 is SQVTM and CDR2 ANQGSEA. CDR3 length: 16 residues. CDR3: CSVAFMSGALSEKLFF. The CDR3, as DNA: TGCAGCGTCGCCTTTATGTCGGGGGCTTTATCGGAAAAACTGTTTTTT.

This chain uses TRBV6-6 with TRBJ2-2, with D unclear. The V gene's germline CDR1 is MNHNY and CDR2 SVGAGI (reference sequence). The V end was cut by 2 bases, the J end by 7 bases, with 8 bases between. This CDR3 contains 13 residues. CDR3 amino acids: CASSYGQRGELFF. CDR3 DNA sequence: TGTGCCAGCAGTTACGGCCAGCGCGGGGAGCTGTTTTTT.

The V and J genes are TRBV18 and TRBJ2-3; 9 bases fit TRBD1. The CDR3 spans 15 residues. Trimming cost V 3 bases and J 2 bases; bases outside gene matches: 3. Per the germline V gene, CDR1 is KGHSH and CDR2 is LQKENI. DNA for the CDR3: TGTGCCAGCTCACCGGGACAGGGTGTCACAGATACGCAGTATTTT. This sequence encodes CASSPGQGVTDTQYF.

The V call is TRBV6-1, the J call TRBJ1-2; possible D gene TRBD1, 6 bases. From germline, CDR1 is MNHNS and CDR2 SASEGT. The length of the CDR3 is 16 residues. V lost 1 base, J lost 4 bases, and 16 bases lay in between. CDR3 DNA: TGTGCCAGCAGTGAAGGCGGGGGGGGCTCGTTCTATGGCTACACCTTC. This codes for CASSEGGGGSFYGYTF.

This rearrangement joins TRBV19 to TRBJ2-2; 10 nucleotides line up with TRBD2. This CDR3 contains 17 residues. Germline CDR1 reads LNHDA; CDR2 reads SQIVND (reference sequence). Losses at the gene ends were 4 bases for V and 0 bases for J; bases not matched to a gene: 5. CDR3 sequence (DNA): TGTGCCAGTAGTACCGGGGGACTAGCGTCGAACACCGGGGAGCTGTTTTTT. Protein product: CASSTGGLASNTGELFF.

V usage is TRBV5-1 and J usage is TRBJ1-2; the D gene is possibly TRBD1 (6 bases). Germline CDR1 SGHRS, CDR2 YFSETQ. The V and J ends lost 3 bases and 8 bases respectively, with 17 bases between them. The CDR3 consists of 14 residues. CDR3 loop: CASSSGGQPKGYTF. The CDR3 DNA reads TGCGCCAGCAGCTCAGGTGGACAGCCGAAAGGCTACACCTTC.

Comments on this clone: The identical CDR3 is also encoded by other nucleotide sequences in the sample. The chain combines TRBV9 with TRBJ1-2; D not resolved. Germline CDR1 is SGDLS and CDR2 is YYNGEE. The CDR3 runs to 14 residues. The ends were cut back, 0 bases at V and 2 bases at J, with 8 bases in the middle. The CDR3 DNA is TGTGCCAGCAGCGTAGATAGGGCGAACTATGGCTACACCTTC. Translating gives CASSVDRANYGYTF.

Written as DNA, the CDR3 is TGCGCCAGCAGCTACGGACACGCTAATTCACCCCTCCACTTT. Its protein product is CASSYGHANSPLHF. The chain employs TRBV5-1 and TRBJ1-6; possibly TRBD1 for D (5 bases). Germline V gene lookup returns CDR1 SGHRS and CDR2 YFSETQ. V was clipped by 3 bases and J by 6 bases, with 10 bases between them. CDR3 size: 14 residues.

CDR3 loop: CATTGQVHTEAFF. CDR3 nucleotide sequence: TGTGCCACCACGGGACAGGTGCACACTGAAGCTTTCTTT. This sequence joins TRBV6-1 and TRBJ1-1; 8 bases line up with TRBD1. After removal of 10 bases from V and 3 bases from J, the junction contained 7 bases not matched to a gene. Germline V lookup: CDR1 MNHNS, CDR2 SASEGT. This CDR3 is 13 amino acids long.

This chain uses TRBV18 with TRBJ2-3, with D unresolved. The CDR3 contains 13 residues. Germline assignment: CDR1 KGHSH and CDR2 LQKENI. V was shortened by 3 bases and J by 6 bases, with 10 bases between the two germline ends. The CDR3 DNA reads TGTGCCAGCTCACCGAATTATGGGGATACGCAGTATTTT. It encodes CASSPNYGDTQYF. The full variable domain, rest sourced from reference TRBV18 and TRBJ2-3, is NAGVMQNPRHLVRRRGQEARLRCSPMKGHSHVYWYRQLPEEGLKFMVYLQKENIIDESGMPKERFSAEFPKEGPSILRIQQVVRGDSAAYFCASSPNYGDTQYFGPGTRLTVL.

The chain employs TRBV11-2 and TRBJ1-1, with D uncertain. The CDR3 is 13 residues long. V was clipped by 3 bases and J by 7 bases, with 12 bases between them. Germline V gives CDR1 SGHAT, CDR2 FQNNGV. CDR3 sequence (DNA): TGTGCCAGCAGCTTCGGGGTCTCCCTTGAAGCTTTCTTT. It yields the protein CASSFGVSLEAFF.

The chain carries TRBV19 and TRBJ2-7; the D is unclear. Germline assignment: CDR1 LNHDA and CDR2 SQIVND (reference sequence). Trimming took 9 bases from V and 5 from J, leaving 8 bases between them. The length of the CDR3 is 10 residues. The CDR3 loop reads CASLEDEQYF. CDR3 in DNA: TGTGCCAGCCTCGAAGACGAGCAGTACTTC.

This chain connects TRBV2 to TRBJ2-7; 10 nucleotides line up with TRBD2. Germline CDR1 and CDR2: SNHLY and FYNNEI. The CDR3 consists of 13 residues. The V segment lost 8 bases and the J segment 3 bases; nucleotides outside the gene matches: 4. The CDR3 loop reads CASVAGGSYEQYF. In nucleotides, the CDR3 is TGTGCCAGCGTAGCGGGAGGTAGCTACGAGCAGTACTTC.

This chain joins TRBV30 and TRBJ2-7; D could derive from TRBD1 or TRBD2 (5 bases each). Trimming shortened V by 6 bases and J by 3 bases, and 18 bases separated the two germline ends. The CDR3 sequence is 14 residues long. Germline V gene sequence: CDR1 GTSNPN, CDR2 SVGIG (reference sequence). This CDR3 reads CACRARARDYEQYF. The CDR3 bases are TGTGCCTGCCGAGCGCGGGCCAGGGACTACGAGCAGTACTTC.

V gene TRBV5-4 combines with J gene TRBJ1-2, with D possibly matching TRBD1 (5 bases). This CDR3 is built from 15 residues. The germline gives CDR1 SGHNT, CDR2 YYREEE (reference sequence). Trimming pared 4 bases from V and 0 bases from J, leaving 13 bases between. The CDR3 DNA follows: TGTGCCAGCAGCCCGGGACGCGTCGCTAACTATGGCTACACCTTC. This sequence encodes CASSPGRVANYGYTF.

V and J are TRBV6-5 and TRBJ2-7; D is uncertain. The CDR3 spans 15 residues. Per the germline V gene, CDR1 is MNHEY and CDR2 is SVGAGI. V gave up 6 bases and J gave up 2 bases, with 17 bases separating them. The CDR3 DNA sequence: TGTGCCAGCAGAAGAGGAAAGGACGTAACCTACGAGCAGTACTTC. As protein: CASRRGKDVTYEQYF.

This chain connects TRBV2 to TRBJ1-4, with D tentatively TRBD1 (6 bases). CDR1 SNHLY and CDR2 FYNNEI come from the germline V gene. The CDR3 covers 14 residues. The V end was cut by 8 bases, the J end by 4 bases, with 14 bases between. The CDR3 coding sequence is TGTGCCAGCGGGTTAACAGGGATTAATGAAAAACTGTTTTTT. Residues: CASGLTGINEKLFF.

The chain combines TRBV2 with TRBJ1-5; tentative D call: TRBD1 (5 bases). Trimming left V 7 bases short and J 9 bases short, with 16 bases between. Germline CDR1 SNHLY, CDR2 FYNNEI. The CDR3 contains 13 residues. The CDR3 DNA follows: TGTGCCAGCACTTATGACAGCGTGTCGCCCCAGCATTTT. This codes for CASTYDSVSPQHF.

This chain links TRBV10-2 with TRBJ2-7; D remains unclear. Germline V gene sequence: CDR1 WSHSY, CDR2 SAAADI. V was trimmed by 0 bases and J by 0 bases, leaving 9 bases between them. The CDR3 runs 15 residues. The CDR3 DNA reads TGCGCCAGCAGTGAGTCGGGGTGGTCCTCCTACGAGCAGTACTTC. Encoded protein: CASSESGWSSYEQYF.

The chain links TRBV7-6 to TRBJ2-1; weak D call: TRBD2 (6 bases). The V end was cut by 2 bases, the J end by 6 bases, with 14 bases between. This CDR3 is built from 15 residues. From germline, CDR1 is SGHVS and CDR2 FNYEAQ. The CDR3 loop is CASSLWASDRNEQFF. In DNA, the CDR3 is TGTGCCAGCAGCTTATGGGCTAGCGATCGCAATGAGCAGTTCTTC.

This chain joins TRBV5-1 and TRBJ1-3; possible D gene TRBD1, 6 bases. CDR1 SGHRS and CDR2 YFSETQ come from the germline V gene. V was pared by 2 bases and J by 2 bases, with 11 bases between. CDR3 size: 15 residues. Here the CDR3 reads CASSFEGGTGNTIYF. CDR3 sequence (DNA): TGCGCCAGCAGCTTCGAGGGGGGAACTGGAAACACCATATATTTT.

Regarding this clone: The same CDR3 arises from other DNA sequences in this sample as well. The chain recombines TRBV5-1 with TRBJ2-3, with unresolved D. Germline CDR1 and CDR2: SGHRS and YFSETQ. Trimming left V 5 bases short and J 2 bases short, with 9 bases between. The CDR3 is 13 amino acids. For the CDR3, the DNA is TGCGCCAGCAGTCCCCGGACCACAGATACGCAGTATTTT. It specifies CASSPRTTDTQYF.

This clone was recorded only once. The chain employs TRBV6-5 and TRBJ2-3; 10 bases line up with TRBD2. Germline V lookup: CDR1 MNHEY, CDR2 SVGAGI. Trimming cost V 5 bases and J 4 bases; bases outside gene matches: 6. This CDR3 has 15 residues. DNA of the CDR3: TGTGCCAGCAGTCCCAGACTAGCGGGCCCAGATACGCAGTATTTT. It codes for CASSPRLAGPDTQYF.

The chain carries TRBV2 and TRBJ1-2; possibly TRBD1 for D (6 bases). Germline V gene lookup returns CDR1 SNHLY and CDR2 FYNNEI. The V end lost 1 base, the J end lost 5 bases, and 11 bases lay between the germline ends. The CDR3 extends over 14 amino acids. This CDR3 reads CASSEGEGEYGYTF. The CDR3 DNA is TGTGCCAGCAGTGAAGGGGAGGGGGAGTATGGCTACACCTTC.

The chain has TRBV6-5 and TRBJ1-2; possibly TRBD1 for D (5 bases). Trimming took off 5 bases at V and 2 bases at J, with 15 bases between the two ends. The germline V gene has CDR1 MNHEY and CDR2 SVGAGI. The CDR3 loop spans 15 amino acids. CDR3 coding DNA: TGTGCCAGCAGTAGGGGAGGGGCGGGGAACTATGGCTACACCTTC. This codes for CASSRGGAGNYGYTF.

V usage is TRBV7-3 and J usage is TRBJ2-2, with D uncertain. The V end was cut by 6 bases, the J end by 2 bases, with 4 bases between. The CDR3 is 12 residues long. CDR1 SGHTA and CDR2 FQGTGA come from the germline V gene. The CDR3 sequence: CASRENTGELFF. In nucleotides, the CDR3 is TGTGCCAGCAGGGAAAACACCGGGGAGCTGTTTTTT.

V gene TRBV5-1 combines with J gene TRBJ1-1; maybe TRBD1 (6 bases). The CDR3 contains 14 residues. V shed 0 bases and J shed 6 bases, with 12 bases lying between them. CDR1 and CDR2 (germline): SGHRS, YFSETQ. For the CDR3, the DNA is TGCGCCAGCAGCTTGGCCATGGGGGCCGCTGAAGCTTTCTTT. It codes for CASSLAMGAAEAFF.

The CDR3 sequence is CASSLLGQGPEYEQYF. The CDR3 DNA follows: TGTGCCAGCAGCCTACTGGGACAGGGGCCAGAATACGAGCAGTACTTC. The chain has TRBV28 and TRBJ2-7, with TRBD1 matching over 10 bases. V lost 6 bases to trimming and J lost 4 bases; unmatched junction nucleotides: 12. CDR3 length: 16 amino acids. Germline CDR1 MDHEN, CDR2 SYDVKM.